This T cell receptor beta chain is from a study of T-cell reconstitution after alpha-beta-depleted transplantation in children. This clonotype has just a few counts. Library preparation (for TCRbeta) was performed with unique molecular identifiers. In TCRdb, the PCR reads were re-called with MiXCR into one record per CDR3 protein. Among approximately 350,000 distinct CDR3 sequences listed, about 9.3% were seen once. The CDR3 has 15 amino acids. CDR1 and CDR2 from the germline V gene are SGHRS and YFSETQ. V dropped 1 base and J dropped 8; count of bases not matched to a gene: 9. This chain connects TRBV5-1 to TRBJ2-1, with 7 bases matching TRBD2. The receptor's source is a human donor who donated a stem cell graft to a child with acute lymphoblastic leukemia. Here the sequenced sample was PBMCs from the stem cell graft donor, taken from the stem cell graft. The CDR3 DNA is TGCGCCAGCAGCTTGTTGGGGACTACTGGCGATGAGCAGTTCTTC. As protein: CASSLLGTTGDEQFF.